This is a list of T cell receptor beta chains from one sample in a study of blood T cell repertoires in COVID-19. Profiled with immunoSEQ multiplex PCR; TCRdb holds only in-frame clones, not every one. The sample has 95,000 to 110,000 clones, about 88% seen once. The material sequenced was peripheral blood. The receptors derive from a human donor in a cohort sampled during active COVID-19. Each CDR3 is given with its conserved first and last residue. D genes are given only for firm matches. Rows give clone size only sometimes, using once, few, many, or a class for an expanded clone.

CASSDPGQGLFEQYF	TGTGCCAGCAGTGATCCGGGACAGGGGTTGTTTGAGCAGTACTTC	TRBV6-6	TRBJ2-7	few	TRBD1
CASSLMRKDEQYF	TGTGCCAGCAGTTTAATGAGGAAAGACGAGCAGTACTTC	TRBV12-3/TRBV12-4	TRBJ2-7	NA	NA
CASSLDPGGDEQYF	TGTGCCAGCAGCTTAGACCCCGGGGGAGACGAGCAGTACTTC	TRBV11-3	TRBJ2-7	NA	NA
CAISDSVRSGGPGGTDTQYF	TGTGCCATCAGTGATTCGGTTCGTAGCGGGGGCCCTGGTGGCACAGATACGCAGTATTTT	TRBV10-3	TRBJ2-3	NA	TRBD2
CASSPAGAYEQYF	TGCGCCAGCAGCCCGGCGGGCGCCTACGAGCAGTACTTC	TRBV5-1	TRBJ2-7	few	NA
CASSEAAGLLAGHNEQFF	TGTGCCAGCAGTGAAGCCGCCGGTTTGCTAGCGGGACACAATGAGCAGTTCTTC	TRBV2	TRBJ2-1	NA	TRBD2
CASNPTGTYNEQFF	TGTGCCAGCAACCCGACAGGGACCTACAATGAGCAGTTCTTC	TRBV9	TRBJ2-1	NA	TRBD1
CASSHLTGGAVEQYF	TGTGCCAGCAGCCACCTTACGGGAGGTGCGGTCGAGCAGTACTTC	TRBV4-2	TRBJ2-7	many	TRBD2
CASSRPGHPDTQYF	TGTGCCAGCAGCCGCCCGGGACATCCAGATACGCAGTATTTT	TRBV6-5	TRBJ2-3	NA	NA
CASSQDRAGLPNTGELFF	TGTGCCAGCAGCCAAGACAGGGCGGGGCTCCCGAACACCGGGGAGCTGTTTTTT	TRBV14	TRBJ2-2	NA	NA
CASSVFTGGADGYTF	TGTGCCAGCAGCGTTTTTACAGGGGGCGCCGATGGCTACACCTTC	TRBV9	TRBJ1-2	NA	TRBD1